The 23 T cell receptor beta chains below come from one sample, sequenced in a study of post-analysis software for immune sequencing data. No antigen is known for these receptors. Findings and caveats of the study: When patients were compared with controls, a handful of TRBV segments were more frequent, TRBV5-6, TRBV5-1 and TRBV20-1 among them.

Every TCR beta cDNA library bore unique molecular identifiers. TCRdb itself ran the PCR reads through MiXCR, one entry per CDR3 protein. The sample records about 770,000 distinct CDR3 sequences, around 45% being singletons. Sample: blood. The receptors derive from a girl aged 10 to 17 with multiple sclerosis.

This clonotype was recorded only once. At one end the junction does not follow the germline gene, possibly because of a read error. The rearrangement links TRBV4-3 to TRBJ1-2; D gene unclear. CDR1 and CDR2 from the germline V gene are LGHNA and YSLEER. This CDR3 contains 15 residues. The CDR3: CASTPGAAANYGYTF. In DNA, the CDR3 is TGCGCCAGCACCCCGGGTGCGGCAGCTAACTATGGCTACACTTTC.

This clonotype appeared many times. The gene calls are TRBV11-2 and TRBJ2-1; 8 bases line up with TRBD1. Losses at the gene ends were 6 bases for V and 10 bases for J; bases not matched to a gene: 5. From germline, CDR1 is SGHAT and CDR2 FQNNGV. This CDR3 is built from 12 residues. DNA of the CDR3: TGTGCCAGCAGTTCAACAGGGGGAGAGCAGTTCTTC. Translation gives CASSSTGGEQFF.

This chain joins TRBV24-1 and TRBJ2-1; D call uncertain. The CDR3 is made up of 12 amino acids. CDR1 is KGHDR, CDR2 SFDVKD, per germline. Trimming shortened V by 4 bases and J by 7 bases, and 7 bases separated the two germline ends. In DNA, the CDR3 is TGTGCCACCAGTGAACTAACGAATGAGCAGTTCTTC. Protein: CATSELTNEQFF.

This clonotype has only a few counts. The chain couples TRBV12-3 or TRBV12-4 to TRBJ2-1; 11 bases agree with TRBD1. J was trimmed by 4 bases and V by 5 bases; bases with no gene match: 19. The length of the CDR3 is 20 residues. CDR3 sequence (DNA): TGTGCCAGCAGTCCCCGGACAGGGGGCACGGTAAGGGTGTCGTACAATGAGCAGTTCTTC. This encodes CASSPRTGGTVRVSYNEQFF.

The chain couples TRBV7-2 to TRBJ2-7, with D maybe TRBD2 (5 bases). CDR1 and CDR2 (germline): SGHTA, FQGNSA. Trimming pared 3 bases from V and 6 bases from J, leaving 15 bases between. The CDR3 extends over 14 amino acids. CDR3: CASSLNGLASEQYF. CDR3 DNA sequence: TGTGCCAGCAGCTTGAACGGGCTAGCCTCCGAGCAGTACTTC.

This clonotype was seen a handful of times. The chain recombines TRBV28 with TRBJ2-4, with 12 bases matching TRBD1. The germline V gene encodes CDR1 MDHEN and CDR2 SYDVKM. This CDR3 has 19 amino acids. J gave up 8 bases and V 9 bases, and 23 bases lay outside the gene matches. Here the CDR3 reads CASSTQRDRDRGLLDIQYF. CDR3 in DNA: TGTGCCAGTTCTACTCAAAGAGACCGGGACAGGGGGCTCTTGGACATTCAGTACTTC.

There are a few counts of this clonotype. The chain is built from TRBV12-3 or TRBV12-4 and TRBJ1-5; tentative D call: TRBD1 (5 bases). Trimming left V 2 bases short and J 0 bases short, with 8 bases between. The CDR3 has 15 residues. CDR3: CASSLWGISNQPQHF. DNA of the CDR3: TGTGCCAGCAGTTTATGGGGGATTAGCAATCAGCCCCAGCATTTT.

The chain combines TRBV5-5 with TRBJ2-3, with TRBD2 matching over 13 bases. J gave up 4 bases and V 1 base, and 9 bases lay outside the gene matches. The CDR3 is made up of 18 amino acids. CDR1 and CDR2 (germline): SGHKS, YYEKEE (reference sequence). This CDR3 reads CASSLWQGLAGKADTQYF. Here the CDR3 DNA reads TGTGCCAGCAGCTTGTGGCAGGGACTAGCGGGAAAAGCAGATACGCAGTATTTT. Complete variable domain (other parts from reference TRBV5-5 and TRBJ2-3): DAGVTQSPTHLIKTRGQQVTLRCSPISGHKSVSWYQQVLGQGPQFIFQYYEKEERGRGNFPDRFSARQFPNYSSELNVNALLLGDSALYLCASSLWQGLAGKADTQYFGPGTRLTVL.

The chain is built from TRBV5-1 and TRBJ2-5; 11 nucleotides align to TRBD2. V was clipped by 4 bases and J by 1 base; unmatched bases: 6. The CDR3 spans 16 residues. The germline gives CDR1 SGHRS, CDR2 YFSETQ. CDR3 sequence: CASSPGLAGLQETQYF. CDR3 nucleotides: TGCGCCAGCAGCCCCGGACTAGCGGGTCTCCAAGAGACCCAGTACTTC.

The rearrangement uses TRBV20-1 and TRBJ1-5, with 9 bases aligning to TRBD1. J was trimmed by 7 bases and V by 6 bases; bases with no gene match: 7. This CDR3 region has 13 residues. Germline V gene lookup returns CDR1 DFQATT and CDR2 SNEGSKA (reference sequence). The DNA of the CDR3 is TGCAGTGCCCAGACAGGGGGAGGGCAGCCCCAGCATTTT. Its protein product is CSAQTGGGQPQHF.

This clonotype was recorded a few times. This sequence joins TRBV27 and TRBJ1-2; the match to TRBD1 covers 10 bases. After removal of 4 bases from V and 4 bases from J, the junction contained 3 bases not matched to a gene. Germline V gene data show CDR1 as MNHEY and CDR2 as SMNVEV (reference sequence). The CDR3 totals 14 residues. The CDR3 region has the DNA TGTGCCAGCAGTTCAAGACAGGGGGCCTATGGCTACACCTTC. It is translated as CASSSRQGAYGYTF.

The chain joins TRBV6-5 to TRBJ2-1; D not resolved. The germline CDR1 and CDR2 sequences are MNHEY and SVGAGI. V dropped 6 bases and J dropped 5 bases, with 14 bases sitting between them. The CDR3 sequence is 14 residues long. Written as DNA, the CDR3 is TGTGCCAGCAGCCGCTCCGACGTGGACAATGAGCAGTTCTTC. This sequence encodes CASSRSDVDNEQFF.

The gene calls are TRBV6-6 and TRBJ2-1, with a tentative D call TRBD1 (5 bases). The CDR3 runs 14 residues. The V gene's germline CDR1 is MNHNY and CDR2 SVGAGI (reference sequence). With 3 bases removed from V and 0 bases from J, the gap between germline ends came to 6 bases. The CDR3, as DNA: TGTGCCAGCAGTTATGACAGCTCCTACAATGAGCAGTTCTTC. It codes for CASSYDSSYNEQFF.

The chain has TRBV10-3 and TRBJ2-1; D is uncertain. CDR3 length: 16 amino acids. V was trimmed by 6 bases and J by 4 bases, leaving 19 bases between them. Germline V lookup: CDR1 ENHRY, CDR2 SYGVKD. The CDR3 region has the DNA TGTGCCATCAGGGATCCGACACGTACTTCTTACAATGAGCAGTTCTTC. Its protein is CAIRDPTRTSYNEQFF.

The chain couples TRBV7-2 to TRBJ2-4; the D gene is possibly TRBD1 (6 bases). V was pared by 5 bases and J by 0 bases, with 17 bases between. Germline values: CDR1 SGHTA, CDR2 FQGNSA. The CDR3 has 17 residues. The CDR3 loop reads CASSPEPRGSAKNIQYF. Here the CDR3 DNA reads TGTGCCAGCAGCCCTGAACCCAGGGGATCAGCCAAAAACATTCAGTACTTC.

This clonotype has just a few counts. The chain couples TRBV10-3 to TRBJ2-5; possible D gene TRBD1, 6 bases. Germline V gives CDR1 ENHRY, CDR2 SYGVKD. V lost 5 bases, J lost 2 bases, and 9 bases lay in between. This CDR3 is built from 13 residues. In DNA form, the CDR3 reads TGTGCCATCAGTAACAGGGCGCAAGAGACCCAGTACTTC. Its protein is CAISNRAQETQYF.

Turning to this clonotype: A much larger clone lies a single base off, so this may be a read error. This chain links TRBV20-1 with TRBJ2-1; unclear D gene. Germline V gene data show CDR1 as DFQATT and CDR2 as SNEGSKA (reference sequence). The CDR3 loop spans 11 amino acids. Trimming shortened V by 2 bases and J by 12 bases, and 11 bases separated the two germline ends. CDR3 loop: CSARLLLAQFF. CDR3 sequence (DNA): TGCAGTGCTAGACTCCTCTTGGCGCAGTTCTTC.

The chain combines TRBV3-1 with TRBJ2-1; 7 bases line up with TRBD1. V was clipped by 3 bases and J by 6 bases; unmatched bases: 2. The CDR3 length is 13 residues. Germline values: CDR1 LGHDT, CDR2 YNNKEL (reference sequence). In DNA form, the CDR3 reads TGTGCCAGCAGCCAGACAGGGCTCAATGAGCAGTTCTTC. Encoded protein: CASSQTGLNEQFF.

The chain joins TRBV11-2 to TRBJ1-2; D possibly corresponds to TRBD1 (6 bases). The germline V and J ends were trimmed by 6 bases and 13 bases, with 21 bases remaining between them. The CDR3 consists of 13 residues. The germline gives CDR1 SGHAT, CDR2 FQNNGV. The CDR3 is CASSLTGNYGGTF. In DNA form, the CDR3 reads TGTGCCAGCAGTCTTACAGGGAACTATGGCGGCACCTTC.

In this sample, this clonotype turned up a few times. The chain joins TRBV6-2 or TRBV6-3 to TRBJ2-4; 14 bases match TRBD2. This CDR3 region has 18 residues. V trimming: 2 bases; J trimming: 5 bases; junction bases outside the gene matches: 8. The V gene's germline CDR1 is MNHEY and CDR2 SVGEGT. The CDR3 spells CASSYPGLAGGSENIQYF. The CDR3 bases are TGTGCCAGCAGTTACCCCGGACTAGCGGGAGGTAGTGAAAACATTCAGTACTTC.

CDR3 DNA: TGTGCCAGCATTCTTAGACTGTCCCTCCGGTCACCCCTCCACTTT. It is translated as CASILRLSLRSPLHF. The chain joins TRBV28 to TRBJ1-6, with no clear D. CDR1 and CDR2 (germline): MDHEN, SYDVKM. Trimming removed 7 bases from V and 10 bases from J, with 20 bases in between. This CDR3 is 15 amino acids long.

This chain's CDR3 is CASSPRQWDYGYTF. Here the CDR3 DNA reads TGTGCCAGCAGCCCCCGACAGTGGGACTATGGCTACACCTTC. The chain combines TRBV9 with TRBJ1-2, with D maybe TRBD1 (5 bases). The CDR3 length is 14 residues. Deletions cut 4 bases from V and 3 bases from J, with 13 bases between. Germline V lookup: CDR1 SGDLS, CDR2 YYNGEE.

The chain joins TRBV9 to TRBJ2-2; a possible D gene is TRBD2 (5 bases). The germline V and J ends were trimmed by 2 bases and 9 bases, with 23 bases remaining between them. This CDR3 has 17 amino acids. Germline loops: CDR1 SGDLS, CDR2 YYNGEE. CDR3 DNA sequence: TGTGCCAGCAGCGTTGGGTCCTCCGGGATATCCAACCGGGAGCTGTTTTTT. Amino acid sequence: CASSVGSSGISNRELFF.